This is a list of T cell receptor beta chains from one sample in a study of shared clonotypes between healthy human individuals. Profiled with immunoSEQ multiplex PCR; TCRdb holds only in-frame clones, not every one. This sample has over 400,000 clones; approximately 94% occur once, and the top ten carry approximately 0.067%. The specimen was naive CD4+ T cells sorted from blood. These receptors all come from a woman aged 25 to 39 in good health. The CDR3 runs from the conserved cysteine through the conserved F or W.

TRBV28,CASSNRDRGDEQYF
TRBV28,CASIKTREGETQYF
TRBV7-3,CASSYEMNTEAFF
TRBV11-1,CASSLTSGTTYEQYF
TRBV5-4,CASSSGTMNTEAFF
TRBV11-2,CASSPGQPSYF
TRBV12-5,CASGLAGGASAFF
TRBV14,CASSQVGKGGEQYF
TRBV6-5,CASTKGHGVNTEAFF
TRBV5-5,CASSHRLALSSYNEQFF
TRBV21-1,CASSGGTGKKLFF
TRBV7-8,CASSSRLAASTDTQYF
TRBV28,CASTKGGAGVFEQFF
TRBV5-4,CASSLQRGNNEQFF
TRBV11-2,CASSLRPYEQYF
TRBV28,CASSLPTGMRDIQYF
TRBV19,CASSSQGFAGELFF
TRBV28,CASSLLQSYEQYF
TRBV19,CASSSRQGIGTDTQYF
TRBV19,CASSGGTPPFATNEKLFF
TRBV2,CASSGTLSNQPQHF
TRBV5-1,CASSTGGASGSSYEQYF
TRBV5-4,CASSLSSYEQYF
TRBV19,CASSMGQGVEKLFF
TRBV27,CASSLGWSYEQYF
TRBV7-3,CASSSGLGRETQYF
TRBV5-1,CASSSSVANNEQFF
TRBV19,CASSPRHPFVNEQFF
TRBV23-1,CASSQPGQGALLKYF
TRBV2,CASSDFVGQGIRRPQHF
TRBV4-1,CASSPGDAVPYNEQFF
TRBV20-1,CSSGANTEAFF
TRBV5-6,CASSSVRQGAHEQYF
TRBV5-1,CASSEEGYSNQPQHF
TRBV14,CASSPPQGNVVNEQFF
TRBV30,CAWTKDRNQPQHF
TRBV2,CASRGTGDQPQHF
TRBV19,CASSITGAGEAFF
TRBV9,CASSPGTSGVYEQYF
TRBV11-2,CASSLVGADYEQYF
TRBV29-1,CSVVLNSVWSYEQYF
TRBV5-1,CASSSGLADRWEQFF
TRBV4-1,CASSQLRASSGNEQFF
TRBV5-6,CASSLVAGPGNTIYF
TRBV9,CASSGGSRMSDTQYF
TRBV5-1,CASSLTGMNTEAFF
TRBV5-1,CASSLTSALLNTEAFF
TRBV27,CASSSITIPQGSDGYTF
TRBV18,CASSPLGTGAPNTEAFF
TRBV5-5,CASSFSSIDREKQPQHF
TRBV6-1,CASSPPLPEQYF
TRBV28,CASSPQGGNYGYTF